Listed below are T cell receptor beta chains from one sample, sequenced in a study of shared clonotypes between healthy human individuals. The method was immunoSEQ multiplex PCR; TCRdb's version includes in-frame clones alone and lacks a portion of them. Of 1.4 million or so clones in the sample, just under 99% were seen once. Sequenced input: naive CD4+ T cells sorted from blood. The receptors were sampled from a man aged 25 to 40 in good health. Each CDR3 is given with its conserved first and last residue. D genes are given only for firm matches. Expanded clones are given a class, and other clones once, few, many or no size at all.

V gene: TRBV2
J gene: TRBJ2-7
clone size: -
D gene: -
CDR3 DNA: TGTGCCAGCCGTTGGGAACAGGGATCCTACGAGCAGTACTTC
CDR3 protein: CASRWEQGSYEQYF

V gene: TRBV11-2
J gene: TRBJ2-7
clone size: once
D gene: -
CDR3 DNA: TGTGCCAGCAGCCAGTTAAGCGAGATATACGAGCAGTACTTC
CDR3 protein: CASSQLSEIYEQYF

V gene: TRBV18
J gene: TRBJ1-1
clone size: -
D gene: -
CDR3 DNA: TGTGCCAGCTCACCCGAGAGGGCAAACACTGAAGCTTTCTTT
CDR3 protein: CASSPERANTEAFF

V gene: TRBV7-2
J gene: TRBJ2-1
clone size: -
D gene: -
CDR3 DNA: TGTGCCAGCAGCTTAGTTACGGGGAGGTTGCAGTTCTTC
CDR3 protein: CASSLVTGRLQFF

V gene: TRBV7-9
J gene: TRBJ1-5
clone size: -
D gene: TRBD1
CDR3 DNA: TGTGCCAGCAGCCGGGACAGTCGGGCCCAGCCCCAGCATTTT
CDR3 protein: CASSRDSRAQPQHF

V gene: TRBV7-2
J gene: TRBJ1-3
clone size: -
D gene: -
CDR3 DNA: TGTGCCAGCAGCTTAGCGGCCCAGTCAATCTCTGGAAACACCATATATTTT
CDR3 protein: CASSLAAQSISGNTIYF

V gene: TRBV18
J gene: TRBJ2-3
clone size: -
D gene: TRBD2
CDR3 DNA: TGTGCCAGCTCACCGTTGACTAGCGGAGATACGCAGTATTTT
CDR3 protein: CASSPLTSGDTQYF

V gene: TRBV18
J gene: TRBJ1-3
clone size: -
D gene: -
CDR3 DNA: TGTGCCAGCTCACCAACAGACTTTTCCGGACGCACCATATATTTT
CDR3 protein: CASSPTDFSGRTIYF

V gene: TRBV7-9
J gene: TRBJ2-2
clone size: -
D gene: TRBD2
CDR3 DNA: TGTGCCAGCAGCCCCCAAGCGGGAGTCGGGGACACCGGGGAGCTGTTTTTT
CDR3 protein: CASSPQAGVGDTGELFF

V gene: TRBV6-6
J gene: TRBJ1-2
clone size: -
D gene: -
CDR3 DNA: TGTGCCAGCAGTTATTATCGGGACAACTATGGCTACACCTTC
CDR3 protein: CASSYYRDNYGYTF

V gene: TRBV27
J gene: TRBJ1-5
clone size: -
D gene: -
CDR3 DNA: TGTGCCAGCAGTCAGGACAGTAATCAGCCCCAGCATTTT
CDR3 protein: CASSQDSNQPQHF

V gene: TRBV10-1
J gene: TRBJ2-5
clone size: -
D gene: TRBD2
CDR3 DNA: TGCGCCAGCAGCCTGACTAGCGGGGAGACCCAGTACTTC
CDR3 protein: CASSLTSGETQYF

V gene: TRBV7-9
J gene: TRBJ2-7
clone size: -
D gene: TRBD2
CDR3 DNA: TGTGCCAGCAGCTTAGTCGGGAGGGCGGGAGAGCAGTACTTC
CDR3 protein: CASSLVGRAGEQYF

V gene: TRBV4-3
J gene: TRBJ2-1
clone size: -
D gene: TRBD2
CDR3 DNA: TGCGCCAGCAGGGGGGAGGCTAGCGGGAGGTTCGATGAGCAGTTCTTC
CDR3 protein: CASRGEASGRFDEQFF

V gene: TRBV7-8
J gene: TRBJ2-3
clone size: -
D gene: TRBD2
CDR3 DNA: TGTGCCAGCAGCTTGGACAACGGCGGGAGTTTCCTATATACGCAGTATTTT
CDR3 protein: CASSLDNGGSFLYTQYF

V gene: TRBV6-5
J gene: TRBJ2-5
clone size: -
D gene: TRBD2
CDR3 DNA: TGTGCCAGCACCTGGGCGGGAGGTGAGACCCAGTACTTC
CDR3 protein: CASTWAGGETQYF

V gene: TRBV18
J gene: TRBJ2-5
clone size: few
D gene: -
CDR3 DNA: TGTGCCAGCTCATTACAAGAGACCCAGTACTTC
CDR3 protein: CASSLQETQYF

V gene: TRBV9
J gene: TRBJ2-1
clone size: once
D gene: TRBD2
CDR3 DNA: TGTGCCAGCAGCGCAGGGACTAGCCCGGTGAATGAGCAGTTCTTC
CDR3 protein: CASSAGTSPVNEQFF

V gene: TRBV11-2
J gene: TRBJ2-1
clone size: -
D gene: TRBD2
CDR3 DNA: TGTGCCAGCAGCCCTCTTAGCGGGAGTGACTACAATGAGCAGTTCTTC
CDR3 protein: CASSPLSGSDYNEQFF

V gene: TRBV18
J gene: TRBJ1-2
clone size: -
D gene: -
CDR3 DNA: TGTGCCAGCTCACCACGCAGACTCGGAGACTATGGCTACACCTTC
CDR3 protein: CASSPRRLGDYGYTF

V gene: TRBV28
J gene: TRBJ2-1
clone size: -
D gene: -
CDR3 DNA: TGTGCCAGCAGTCGCCGATACGGGCACAATGAGCAGTTCTTC
CDR3 protein: CASSRRYGHNEQFF

V gene: TRBV29-1
J gene: TRBJ2-2
clone size: -
D gene: -
CDR3 DNA: TGCAGCGTAATGGGGGCGGGAGTAACCGGGGAGCTGTTTTTT
CDR3 protein: CSVMGAGVTGELFF

V gene: TRBV25-1
J gene: TRBJ2-5
clone size: -
D gene: -
CDR3 DNA: TGTGCCAGCAGTGAAAGTCTGGGTATTGCAGAAGAGACCCAGTACTTC
CDR3 protein: CASSESLGIAEETQYF

V gene: TRBV5-1
J gene: TRBJ2-1
clone size: -
D gene: TRBD2
CDR3 DNA: TGCGCCAGCAGCTTGGATGGGACTAGCGGATACAATGAGCAGTTCTTC
CDR3 protein: CASSLDGTSGYNEQFF